These 12 T cell receptor beta chains came from one sample sequenced in a study of CD8 T cells in ankylosing spondylitis. TCRdb reprocessed the 5' RACE reads via MiXCR and lists one record per CDR3 protein. The sample carries 190,000 or so distinct CDR3 sequences, more than 10% recorded once. The material sequenced was blood, either unsorted or a sorted T cell fraction (not recorded which). Receptors originate from a male donor with ankylosing spondylitis or in good health (not recorded which).

A few counts support this clonotype. The rearrangement uses TRBV29-1 and TRBJ2-7; 12 bases agree with TRBD2. In germline, CDR1 is SQVTM, CDR2 ANQGSEA. J lost 4 bases, V lost 2 bases, and 6 bases had no gene match. The CDR3 loop spans 15 amino acids. CDR3 sequence reads: CSVELGGLAGYEQYF. The DNA for the CDR3 is TGCAGCGTTGAATTAGGTGGACTAGCGGGGTACGAGCAGTACTTC.

This clonotype occurred a few times. CDR3 in amino acids: CSAFPPAGTDPLTDTQYF. The CDR3 DNA is TGCAGTGCCTTCCCACCCGCCGGGACAGATCCCCTCACAGATACGCAGTATTTT. This chain joins TRBV20-1 and TRBJ2-3, with TRBD1 identical over 7 bases. Germline V gene data show CDR1 as DFQATT and CDR2 as SNEGSKA (reference sequence). V shed 6 bases and J 2 bases; nucleotides not matched to a gene: 20. This CDR3 comprises 18 residues.

The chain recombines TRBV25-1 with TRBJ2-5, with 8 positions matching TRBD1. CDR1 and CDR2 from the germline V gene are MGHDK and SYGVNS. The V gene end was trimmed by 5 bases and the J gene end by 5 bases; junction bases not matched to a gene: 7. This CDR3 is built from 14 residues. In DNA, the CDR3 is TGTGCCAGCAGTACAGGGGGTGTGGGCGAGACCCAGTACTTC. Translation gives CASSTGGVGETQYF. The full variable domain, rest sourced from reference TRBV25-1 and TRBJ2-5, is EADIYQTPRYLVIGTGKKITLECSQTMGHDKMYWYQQDPGMELHLIHYSYGVNSTEKGDLSSESTVSRIRTEHFPLTLESARPSHTSQYLCASSTGGVGETQYFGPGTRLLVL.

This rearrangement joins TRBV7-8 to TRBJ2-1, with TRBD1 matching over 8 bases. CDR3 length: 13 residues. Trimming took 5 bases from V and 8 from J; bases not matched to a gene: 5. The germline CDR1 and CDR2 sequences are SGHVS and FQNEAQ. The CDR3 loop is CASSLDRGDEQFF. In DNA, the CDR3 is TGTGCCAGCAGCCTCGACAGGGGTGATGAGCAGTTCTTC.

This clonotype was observed a handful of times. V and J are TRBV27 and TRBJ2-3, with 11 nucleotides matching TRBD2. V shed 8 bases and J 5 bases; nucleotides not matched to a gene: 9. Germline V gene sequence: CDR1 MNHEY, CDR2 SMNVEV (reference sequence). CDR3 length: 15 amino acids. CDR3 sequence reads: CASHIAGGIQDTQYF. The CDR3 DNA sequence: TGTGCCAGCCATATAGCGGGAGGGATTCAAGATACGCAGTATTTT.

There are a few counts of this clonotype. This CDR3 reads CASSLDLGNEQFF. In DNA, the CDR3 is TGTGCCAGCAGCCTAGACCTAGGCAATGAGCAGTTCTTC. The rearrangement uses TRBV9 and TRBJ2-1, with D hard to call. Trimming shortened V by 4 bases and J by 6 bases, and 11 bases separated the two germline ends. The CDR3 has 13 residues. Germline lookup yields CDR1 SGDLS and CDR2 YYNGEE. Drawing the rest from reference TRBV9 and TRBJ2-1, the complete variable domain is DSGVTQTPKHLITATGQRVTLRCSPRSGDLSVYWYQQSLDQGLQFLIQYYNGEERAKGNILERFSAQQFPDLHSELNLSSLELGDSALYFCASSLDLGNEQFFGPGTRLTVL.

The chain uses TRBV12-3 or TRBV12-4 and TRBJ1-2, with a weak D call TRBD1 (5 bases). This CDR3 is 16 amino acids long. The V end was cut by 3 bases, the J end by 4 bases, with 18 bases between. CDR3 coding DNA: TGTGCCAGCAGTTTGGGGCTGCGGAGAGGACCCTATGGCTACACCTTC. This codes for CASSLGLRRGPYGYTF.

This clonotype was seen more than once but under ten times. The rearrangement uses TRBV7-9 and TRBJ1-1; D is uncertain. This CDR3 comprises 13 residues. The germline CDR1 and CDR2 sequences are SEHNR and FQNEAQ (reference sequence). Trimming left V 4 bases short and J 4 bases short, with 10 bases between. The CDR3 sequence is CASSSPGSTEAFF. The CDR3, as DNA: TGTGCCAGCAGCTCCCCCGGTAGCACTGAAGCTTTCTTT.

This chain joins TRBV7-9 and TRBJ2-5; maybe TRBD1 (6 bases). Trimming took 6 bases from V and 5 from J, leaving 19 bases between them. Germline CDR1 is SEHNR and CDR2 is FQNEAQ (reference sequence). The CDR3 covers 15 residues. In DNA, the CDR3 is TGTGCCAGCAGTCCCGCGTCTAATAGGGGGGAGACCCAGTACTTC. Amino acid sequence: CASSPASNRGETQYF.

This clonotype was seen many times. V usage is TRBV27 and J usage is TRBJ2-2; either TRBD1 or TRBD2 may fit D (6 bases each). Germline V CDR1 and CDR2: MNHEY, SMNVEV (reference sequence). The CDR3 has 11 residues. The V gene lost 8 bases and the J gene lost 6 bases, with 7 bases spanning the gap. CDR3: CASGGPGELFF. DNA for the CDR3: TGTGCCAGCGGGGGGCCCGGGGAGCTGTTTTTT.

V and J are TRBV4-1 and TRBJ2-7; D possibly matches TRBD1 or TRBD2 (5 bases each). This CDR3 comprises 12 residues. Germline V gene lookup returns CDR1 MGHRA and CDR2 YSYEKL. V lost 1 base and J 6 bases, leaving 7 bases between the germline ends. CDR3 nucleotide sequence: TGCGCCAGCAGCCAAGCAGGGAGCGAGCAGTACTTC. Translated, it gives CASSQAGSEQYF.

The rearrangement links TRBV7-9 to TRBJ1-2; perhaps TRBD1 as D (6 bases). V lost 4 bases, J lost 7 bases, and 25 bases lay in between. CDR1 and CDR2 (germline): SEHNR, FQNEAQ (reference sequence). CDR3 size: 17 residues. The CDR3 DNA reads TGTGCCAGCAGCTGGGTTGTCGGAGGCAGGGGAAAAAGTGGCTACACCTTC. Its protein is CASSWVVGGRGKSGYTF.